A single TCR beta chain is shown here with its context. This clonotype has just a few counts. Which antigen it targets is not known. There are no base qualities to consult, and no much larger clone falls within one base. According to the germline V gene (reference sequence), CDR1 reads SEHNR and CDR2 reads FQNEAQ. CDR3 length: 12 amino acids, cysteine to phenylalanine. The only DNA kept is the CDR3, 36 bases in frame from the first base. The junction shows trimming of 5 bases on V and 4 bases on J, plus 8 bases between the germline ends. This sample was taken from a study of T cells in Graves' hyperthyroidism and ophthalmopathy (dated by TCRdb to the late 2010s). Context from the whole study: Peripheral blood was sampled at the time of initial diagnosis, prior to any treatment. To identify TCR V-J signatures that set the groups apart, the researchers used a discovery cohort of 95 to 100 patients, made up of 43 with Graves' ophthalmopathy and 57 with stable Graves' hyperthyroidism. Prospective prediction of ophthalmopathy was tested in an independent validation cohort consisting of about 20 hyperthyroidism patients and about 17 patients who later progressed to ophthalmopathy. The approximately 90 discovery patients were randomly split 7:3 into training and test sets. Thyroid tissue and blood T-cell repertoires from more than five Graves' hyperthyroidism patients were also compared in the study. Following sampling, methimazole starting at 30 mg daily was given to hyperthyroidism patients, and high-dose intravenous methylprednisolone was given to ophthalmopathy patients. TCR Vbeta CDR3 sequencing of 120 to 150 peripheral blood samples (roughly 43 ophthalmopathy, some 75 hyperthyroidism and some 17 progressor patients) is reported in the paper.

Moderately to severely active disease, a Clinical Activity Score of at least 3, a NOSPECS grade of at least 4, and a duration under 3 months were present in ophthalmopathy patients. The study excluded patients with uncontrolled infections, other autoimmune diseases, pregnancy or lactation. Clinical symptoms, serum thyroxine and TRAb, thyroid ultrasound, and orbital computed tomography formed the basis for the diagnoses. Ficoll-Paque density gradient centrifugation was used to isolate PBMCs from 8 to 10 ml of fresh peripheral blood. Total RNA was extracted with Trizol reagent, and quality was checked on an Agilent 2100 Bioanalyzer. TCR beta CDR3 regions were amplified from RNA transcripts. For the first round of RT-PCR on the TCR CDR3, the HTBI primer set was used together with the Qiagen OneStep RT-PCR kit. A second multiplex PCR round built the libraries, followed by size selection and purification. Sequencing of the libraries was done on an Illumina HiSeq2000 using paired-end 100 bp reads. As for how the authors treated the data: SOAPnuke was used to process the raw data, with reads discarded if the reads contained adapters or uncalled bases, had a mean Phred below 15, or lacked an exact constant-primer or identifier match. COPE v1.2.5 was used to merge the high-quality paired reads, and each unique nucleotide sequence was defined as a clonotype. MiTCR v1.1 was used to align the clonotypes against IMGT TRBV, TRBD and TRBJ reference segments. Analysis was restricted to V-J combinations with a frequency above 0.0001, which covered 99.2% of repertoires. A TCS score was defined as the ratio between F50 (clonal expansion) and ExV (chaos), using BLOSUM62-based TCRdist between CDR3 peptides within each V-J. Welch's t-statistics and random forest reduced just over 500 V-J features to around 14, which were used in a naive Bayes classifier (R e1071). The raw public reads went through TCRdb reprocessing: fastp at Q25, MiXCR clone calling, in-frame beta chains kept. CDR3 protein duplicates are merged, each entry listing the most common genes and DNA. The authors' filters were not applied to this entry. A total of fewer than 700,000 distinct CDR3 sequences appear in this sample, more than 15% of them only once. Together, the top ten hold roughly 18% of the sample.

What the study reported, not specific to this receptor: A 13 V-J signature model separated ophthalmopathy from stable hyperthyroidism, with just over 85% sensitivity and about 81% specificity in cross-validation and 80%/75% in testing. No statistical method was used to fix the sample size in advance, and group allocation was not hidden from the investigators. In validation, the model predicted progression to ophthalmopathy with around 71% sensitivity and roughly 75% specificity, a median of approximately 6.5 months before onset. Most expanded thyroid clonotypes (frequency above 0.001) were also detected in blood, suggesting blood repertoires may reflect thyroid immune responses.

This TCR derives from a woman aged 18-29 years with Graves' ophthalmopathy. In this chain, TRBV7-9 is recombined with TRBJ1-1; there is no confident call for the D gene. Sequencing was done on a sample of blood. This receptor carries the CDR3 CASSTDGTEAFF. In nucleotide form, the sequence is TGTGCCAGCAGCACGGACGGCACTGAAGCTTTCTTT. The CDR3 plus the reference TRBV7-9 and TRBJ1-1 genes for the other parts give the full variable domain: DTGVSQNPRHKITKRGQNVTFRCDPISEHNRLYWYRQTLGQGPEFLTYFQNEAQLEKSRLLSDRFSAERPKGSFSTLEIQRTEQGDSAMYLCASSTDGTEAFFGQGTRLTVV.